This T cell receptor beta chain derives from a study of Tregs in tolerant kidney transplant recipients. The repertoire was sequenced with immunoSEQ multiplex PCR; TCRdb's copy has only in-frame clones and lacks some. The sample carries more than 75,000 clones, 93% recorded once. Per the germline V gene, CDR1 is SGHRS and CDR2 is YFSETQ. This CDR3 is 15 amino acids long. After removal of 4 bases from V and 4 bases from J, the junction contained 8 bases not matched to a gene. The sequence was collected from a human donor who received a combined kidney and bone marrow transplant. Sequencing was performed on CD4+ T cells from blood, taken before the transplant. The chain couples TRBV5-1 to TRBJ2-3; 8 bases map to TRBD2. Here the CDR3 reads CASSAGGARADTQYF. The CDR3 DNA sequence: TGCGCCAGCAGCGCGGGGGGAGCGCGGGCAGATACGCAGTATTTT.